This is a list of T cell receptor beta chains from one sample in a study of cytomegalovirus exposure and HLA in healthy donors. Sequencing was performed with immunoSEQ multiplex PCR; in TCRdb, only in-frame clones are kept and a portion is missing. This table holds approximately 200,000 clones. The specimen was PBMCs. The receptors come from a boy younger than 18 in good health and CMV-seronegative. Each CDR3 is given with its conserved first and last residue. A D gene is named only where the DNA matches it firmly.

13	TRBV5-1	TRBD1	TRBJ2-7	TGCGCCAGCAGCCAGGGACAGCCCTACGAGCAGTACTTC	CASSQGQPYEQYF
14	TRBV6-1	.	TRBJ1-6	TGTGCCAGCAGTGAGAACAGGGACATGGGGCCCCTCCACTTT	CASSENRDMGPLHF
14	TRBV7-2	.	TRBJ2-7	TGTGCCAGCAACCACCCCCCAGGGTCCTACGAGCAGTACTTC	CASNHPPGSYEQYF
13	TRBV4-2	TRBD2	TRBJ2-3	TGTGCCAGCAGCAGGGACTACACAGATACGCAGTATTTT	CASSRDYTDTQYF
13	TRBV6-5	TRBD1	TRBJ2-7	TGTGCCACCATCCGGGACAGCACCTACGAGCAGTACTTC	CATIRDSTYEQYF
16	TRBV7-2	TRBD2	TRBJ2-2	TGTGCCAGCAGCCTATCTAGCGGGGGGGCCGGCGGGGAGCTGTTTTTT	CASSLSSGGAGGELFF
14	TRBV7-2	TRBD1	TRBJ1-2	TGTGCCAGCAGCTCCCAGGACAGGGTCTATGGCTACACCTTC	CASSSQDRVYGYTF
15	TRBV6-4	TRBD1	TRBJ2-7	TGTGCCAGCAGTCCTTCGACAGGGACCTTGGGGGAGCAGTACTTC	CASSPSTGTLGEQYF
14	TRBV9	.	TRBJ2-5	TGTGCCAGCAGCGCTGGAGCCCCGGGGGAGACCCAGTACTTC	CASSAGAPGETQYF
16	TRBV9	TRBD2	TRBJ2-5	TGTGCCAGCAGCGTAGGGTTAGCGGGGCAACAAGAGATCCAGTACTTC	CASSVGLAGQQEIQYF
14	TRBV5-4	.	TRBJ2-5	TGTGCCAGCAGCTTGTTTCCAGGAAAAGGGACCCAGTACTTC	CASSLFPGKGTQYF
13	TRBV5-8	.	TRBJ2-7	TGTGCCAGCAGCTTTAACAACGGCGGGGAGCAGTACTTC	CASSFNNGGEQYF
12	TRBV7-6	TRBD1	TRBJ1-2	TGTGCCAGCAGCCTAACAGGGGCTGGCTACACCTTC	CASSLTGAGYTF
16	TRBV28	.	TRBJ2-4	TGTGCCAGCACCCGTACAGCCCTACTAGCCAAAAACATTCAGTACTTC	CASTRTALLAKNIQYF
14	TRBV15	.	TRBJ1-6	TGTGCCACCAGCAGAGACCCTACCAATTCACCCCTCCACTTT	CATSRDPTNSPLHF
16	TRBV19	TRBD2	TRBJ2-5	TGTGCCAGTAGTTTTTGGGGGAGCGGGGGGCAAGAGACCCAGTACTTC	CASSFWGSGGQETQYF
14	TRBV18	TRBD1	TRBJ2-3	TGTGCCAGCTCACCGGGGACAGGGTGGGATACGCAGTATTTT	CASSPGTGWDTQYF
16	TRBV7-3	TRBD2	TRBJ2-5	TGTGCCAGCAGCCCCCCTCGCGGGGGGTTTCAAGAGACCCAGTACTTC	CASSPPRGGFQETQYF
12	TRBV5-4	TRBD1	TRBJ1-1	TGTGCCAGCAGTTCCAGGGGGGCGGAAGCTTTCTTT	CASSSRGAEAFF
13	TRBV9	.	TRBJ2-1	TGTGCCAGCAGCGTAGACGTGTGGAGGGACCCGTTCTTC	CASSVDVWRDPFF
13	TRBV7-2	.	TRBJ2-7	TGTGCCAGCAGCTTACCCTGGCAGGGCGAGCAGTACTTC	CASSLPWQGEQYF
14	TRBV9	.	TRBJ1-2	TGTGCCAGCAGCGTACTCGGGGATTCCTATGGCTACACCTTC	CASSVLGDSYGYTF
15	TRBV7-9	.	TRBJ2-1	TGTGCCAGCAGCTTAGCGGCCGGGTGGGGAGATGAGCAGTTCTTC	CASSLAAGWGDEQFF
15	TRBV28	TRBD1	TRBJ1-4	TGTGCCAGCAGTTCTAAGGGGGCGAGTGACGAAAAACTGTTTTTT	CASSSKGASDEKLFF
14	TRBV27	TRBD1	TRBJ1-2	TGTGCCAGCAGTCTTGGACAGGGAGGCTATGGCTACACCTTC	CASSLGQGGYGYTF
15	TRBV27	.	TRBJ2-5	TGTGCCAGCAGTTTATCGCCTGACTTGAGCGGGACCCAGTACTTC	CASSLSPDLSGTQYF
14	TRBV27	.	TRBJ1-5	TGTGCCAGCAGTTTAAACAGGGGCAATCAGCCCCAGCATTTT	CASSLNRGNQPQHF
15	TRBV4-1	TRBD2	TRBJ2-1	TGCGCCAGCAGGGTGTCGGGGGGGCGCTACAATGAGCAGTTCTTC	CASRVSGGRYNEQFF
13	TRBV5-8	.	TRBJ1-2	TGTGCCAGCAGCTTGTCAGGGGCATATGGCTACACCTTC	CASSLSGAYGYTF
16	TRBV6-4	.	TRBJ1-5	TGTGCCAGCAGTGATTGGGAAGGGGTTAGCAATCAGCCCCAGCATTTT	CASSDWEGVSNQPQHF
13	TRBV27	.	TRBJ2-2	TGTGCCAGCAAGAGTTTTCCCACCGGGGAGCTGTTTTTT	CASKSFPTGELFF
14	TRBV6-5	.	TRBJ1-1	TGTGCCAGCAGTTCAACAGCTCTGAACACTGAAGCTTTCTTT	CASSSTALNTEAFF
15	TRBV6-1	.	TRBJ1-2	TGTGCCAGCAGTCTACGGGGGAGGGGGGCCTATGGCTACACCTTC	CASSLRGRGAYGYTF
20	TRBV4-1	TRBD1	TRBJ1-5	TGCGCCAGCAGCCGGATTATCATGGTGTTACCGGGACAGGGCGACCAGCCCCAGCATTTT	CASSRIIMVLPGQGDQPQHF
15	TRBV5-1	TRBD2	TRBJ2-7	TGCGCCAGCAGCTTGGAACTAGCGGGGGCGGGAGAGCAGTACTTC	CASSLELAGAGEQYF
14	TRBV5-4	.	TRBJ2-5	TGTGCCAGCAGCTTGCTGGGGGGCCAAGAGACCCAGTACTTC	CASSLLGGQETQYF
14	TRBV5-6	.	TRBJ1-1	TGTGCCAGCAGCTTGGTTTTGAGGAACACTGAAGCTTTCTTT	CASSLVLRNTEAFF
15	TRBV19	TRBD1	TRBJ1-4	TGTGCCAGTAGTACCCAACAGGGGGGGGAGGAAAAACTGTTTTTT	CASSTQQGGEEKLFF
16	TRBV28	TRBD1	TRBJ1-4	TGTGCCAGCAGTTTAGACAGGGGGTCCACTAATGAAAAACTGTTTTTT	CASSLDRGSTNEKLFF
13	TRBV29-1	TRBD1	TRBJ1-1	TGCAGCGTTGACAGGGGGATGAACACTGAAGCTTTCTTT	CSVDRGMNTEAFF
13	TRBV11-2	.	TRBJ2-5	TGTGCCAGCACTAACCTAGAGCAAGAGACCCAGTACTTC	CASTNLEQETQYF
17	TRBV11-1	TRBD1	TRBJ2-1	TGTGCCAGCAGCTTTCCGGACAGGCAGAGCTCCTACAATGAGCAGTTCTTC	CASSFPDRQSSYNEQFF
15	TRBV30	TRBD1	TRBJ1-2	TGTGCCTGGAGTGTAGGAGGGTCGCAGGGGGATGGCTACACCTTC	CAWSVGGSQGDGYTF
16	TRBV28	.	TRBJ1-3	TGTGCCAGCAGTCCCCACCGACAGAGTTACGGAAACACCATATATTTT	CASSPHRQSYGNTIYF
12	TRBV6-6	TRBD1	TRBJ1-5	TGTGCCAGGACAGGGGTCCATCAGCCCCAGCATTTT	CARTGVHQPQHF
16	TRBV14	.	TRBJ1-1	TGTGCCAGCAGCCAAAGACTACCCCAGGGGATCGCTGAAGCTTTCTTT	CASSQRLPQGIAEAFF
17	TRBV7-9	TRBD1	TRBJ2-7	TGTGCCAGCAGCTTCCAGGACAGGGGAGTCAACCGCTACGAGCAGTACTTC	CASSFQDRGVNRYEQYF
15	TRBV5-8	.	TRBJ1-4	TGTGCCAGCAGCTTGGGTGCGGATTTTAACGAAAAACTGTTTTTT	CASSLGADFNEKLFF
14	TRBV30	TRBD2	TRBJ2-1	TGTGCCTGGAGTCAGGTAGCGGGGGTTGGTGAGCAGTTCTTC	CAWSQVAGVGEQFF
15	TRBV29-1	.	TRBJ1-1	TGCAGCGGGCGGGTTGATTCCGGGAAGAACACTGAAGCTTTCTTT	CSGRVDSGKNTEAFF